The clone carrying this TCR beta chain was seen a few times. Its antigen is not identified. This specimen comes from a study of T-cell memory formation after mild COVID-19. Study-wide context: Clustering of TCRs was largely donor specific. Study findings and constraints: Detection of some responders pre-infection suggested pre-existing cross-reactive memory T cells participated. Shrinking CD4+ clones resided mostly in CM and EM, and CD8+ ones in EMRA. While clones contracting from day 15 to 85 were balanced between CD4 and CD8, later expanders leaned CD4+.

V lost 5 bases to trimming and J lost 6 bases, with 11 bases between them. This CDR3 comprises 12 residues. CDR1 is SGHAT and CDR2 is FQNNGV in the germline V gene. TCRdb independently ran MiXCR on the 5' RACE reads; one entry per CDR3 protein. The table shows about 400,000 distinct CDR3 sequences, with about 25% occurring only once. The receptor comes from an adult woman who had mild COVID-19 (a few samples of this study predate the infection). Cell type and time point are not known. The chain has TRBV11-2 and TRBJ2-7; D remains unclear. Sequencing used PBMCs or a T cell subset sorted from them (not recorded which). CDR3 sequence: CASSPPTREQYF. The CDR3 bases are TGTGCCAGCAGCCCCCCGACGCGCGAGCAGTACTTC.